This T cell receptor beta chain was obtained from a study of blood T cell repertoires in COVID-19. Study as a whole: The United States, Italy and Spain were the sources of the acute and convalescent COVID-19 samples. Sample material is recorded as cDNA or gDNA derived from T cells, B-cell-depleted T cells, or PBMCs.

The Seattle site enrolled patients during active infection and followed them longitudinally. This CDR3 spans 15 amino acids. Germline CDR1 is SNHLY and CDR2 is FYNNEI. V was trimmed by 9 bases and J by 6 bases, leaving 20 bases between them. This clone was counted only a few times. Original handling: Estimated nucleated cell counts came from reference gene primer amplification. Assay used: immunoSEQ multiplex PCR; TCRdb lists only in-frame clones, some missing. That table furnishes V, J and clone size, whereas the DNA furnished D and trimming. The table records tens of thousands of clones, 75% to 85% of them present only once.

The TCR originated in an elderly man with COVID-19, enrolled during active disease. What was sequenced was peripheral blood. The chain combines TRBV2 with TRBJ2-2, with D possibly matching TRBD2 (5 bases). CDR3 DNA: TGTGCCAGTTTAAATATGGGTGGAGGATCCGGGGAGCTGTTTTTT. Translated, it gives CASLNMGGGSGELFF.